The 20 T cell receptor beta chains given below trace back to one sample, sequenced in a study of shared clonotypes between healthy human individuals. Sequencing used immunoSEQ multiplex PCR; TCRdb keeps in-frame clones, though not all of them. Of under 2.5 million clones in the sample, roughly 90% were seen once. Sequencing was performed on naive CD4+ T cells from PBMCs. The subset is: CD45RA+ positively selected. The receptors shown here come from a man between 18 and 35 years old in good health. Some clones in this sample may be carry-over from other donors' samples.

The chain has TRBV5-4 and TRBJ1-4; TRBD1 agrees at 9 bases. The germline CDR1 and CDR2 sequences are SGHNT and YYREEE (reference sequence). The CDR3 is 15 amino acids. V lost 4 bases and J lost 8; bases outside the gene matches: 9. The CDR3 spells CASSHSGTGREKLFF. The DNA for the CDR3 is TGTGCCAGCAGCCACTCCGGGACAGGGCGGGAAAAACTGTTTTTT.

V and J are TRBV19 and TRBJ1-2; D call uncertain. The V end lost 8 bases, the J end lost 5 bases, and 15 bases lay between the germline ends. This CDR3 has 13 amino acids. Per germline, CDR1 LNHDA and CDR2 SQIVND (reference sequence). The CDR3 here is CASVAEPGYGYTF. Written as DNA, the CDR3 is TGTGCCAGTGTGGCGGAACCGGGGTATGGCTACACCTTC.

V and J are TRBV7-8 and TRBJ1-5, with 7 bases identical to TRBD1. The CDR3 has 17 residues. Germline V gives CDR1 SGHVS, CDR2 FQNEAQ. Losses at the gene ends were 1 base for V and 6 bases for J; bases not matched to a gene: 12. The CDR3: CASSLGPQGVRFQPQHF. The CDR3 coding sequence is TGTGCCAGCAGCTTAGGACCTCAGGGGGTGAGATTTCAGCCCCAGCATTTT.

The V gene is TRBV5-1, the J gene TRBJ2-5, with D perhaps TRBD2 (6 bases). In germline, CDR1 is SGHRS, CDR2 YFSETQ. CDR3 size: 14 residues. The germline V and J ends were trimmed by 0 bases and 5 bases, with 11 bases remaining between them. CDR3 region: CASSLVVAVETQYF. The CDR3 DNA is TGCGCCAGCAGCTTGGTAGTAGCGGTTGAGACCCAGTACTTC.

V gene TRBV6-5 combines with J gene TRBJ2-5; the D gene is possibly TRBD2 (6 bases). CDR3 length: 14 amino acids. Germline CDR1 MNHEY, CDR2 SVGAGI. The V gene lost 0 bases and the J gene lost 10 bases, with 15 bases spanning the gap. The CDR3 protein is CASSYSFPLGGQYF. The DNA of the CDR3 is TGTGCCAGCAGTTACTCGTTTCCACTCGGGGGCCAGTACTTC.

The chain uses TRBV19 and TRBJ2-1, with a possible D match to TRBD2 (5 bases). With 2 bases removed from V and 0 bases from J, the gap between germline ends came to 14 bases. Germline CDR1 LNHDA, CDR2 SQIVND (reference sequence). CDR3 size: 17 residues. CDR3 coding DNA: TGTGCCAGTAGTATAAGGGCTAGCAGTAGCTCCTACAATGAGCAGTTCTTC. The encoded protein is CASSIRASSSSYNEQFF.

This clone was picked up one time. This rearrangement joins TRBV6-7 to TRBJ1-5; possible D gene TRBD1, 6 bases. TRBV6-7 is an ORF; its function is uncertain. This CDR3 has 16 residues. V shed 0 bases and J shed 0 bases, with 9 bases lying between them. The CDR3 region has the DNA TGTGCCAGCAGTTACTCGGGACATTTTAGCAATCAGCCCCAGCATTTT. The encoded protein is CASSYSGHFSNQPQHF.

The genes are TRBV7-3 and TRBJ2-5, with TRBD1 identical over 8 bases. This CDR3 has 14 amino acids. Germline loops: CDR1 SGHTA, CDR2 FQGTGA. V gave up 1 base and J gave up 3 bases; unmatched junction bases: 1. The CDR3, as DNA: TGTGCCAGCAGCTTAAAGGGACAGGAAGAGACCCAGTACTTC. Protein: CASSLKGQEETQYF.

The CDR3: CASSLVSSLGNTDTQYF. The CDR3 nucleotides read TGTGCCAGCTCACTAGTCTCCAGTCTAGGGAACACAGATACGCAGTATTTT. The rearrangement joins TRBV18 to TRBJ2-3; D gene uncertain. With 4 bases removed from V and 2 bases from J, the gap between germline ends came to 19 bases. The V gene's germline CDR1 is KGHSH and CDR2 LQKENI. The length of the CDR3 is 17 residues.

The genes are TRBV28 and TRBJ2-7; TRBD2 agrees at 7 bases. CDR3 length equals 15 residues. The V segment lost 6 bases and the J segment 6 bases; nucleotides outside the gene matches: 14. CDR1 and CDR2 (germline): MDHEN, SYDVKM. DNA for the CDR3: TGTGCCAGCAGACCTCCGGCCAAAGGCGGGGGCGAGCAGTACTTC. Translated: CASRPPAKGGGEQYF.

This rearrangement joins TRBV5-1 to TRBJ2-7; perhaps TRBD2 as D (5 bases). Deletions cut 1 base from V and 1 base from J, with 18 bases between. Germline-derived CDR1 and CDR2 are SGHRS and YFSETQ. The CDR3 spans 17 residues. The CDR3 loop reads CASSLTLRGRGSYEQYF. CDR3 DNA: TGCGCCAGCAGCTTGACCTTAAGAGGACGGGGATCCTACGAGCAGTACTTC.

This clone has a single count. This sequence joins TRBV10-3 and TRBJ2-3; TRBD1 matches 10 bases. Germline V gives CDR1 ENHRY, CDR2 SYGVKD. Losses at the gene ends were 6 bases for V and 6 bases for J; bases not matched to a gene: 6. The CDR3 consists of 14 residues. CDR3 in DNA: TGTGCCATCAGGGCGGGACAGGGGCGTGATACGCAGTATTTT. It codes for CAIRAGQGRDTQYF.

This chain uses TRBV15 with TRBJ2-6, with TRBD1 matching 9 bases. Losses at the gene ends were 5 bases for V and 2 bases for J; bases not matched to a gene: 7. Germline CDR1 reads LNHNV; CDR2 reads YYDKDF (reference sequence). The CDR3 spans 17 residues. The CDR3, as DNA: TGTGCCACCAGCCCGGGACAGGGAAGGCCTGGGGCCAACGTCCTGACTTTC. Its protein product is CATSPGQGRPGANVLTF.

This chain joins TRBV5-1 and TRBJ2-3, with TRBD1 matching over 8 bases. This CDR3 has 16 amino acids. V trimming: 4 bases; J trimming: 1 base; junction bases outside the gene matches: 8. Germline V gene sequence: CDR1 SGHRS, CDR2 YFSETQ. The CDR3 DNA reads TGCGCCAGCAGCGCGGACCCGGGACAGGGCACAGATACGCAGTATTTT. Residues: CASSADPGQGTDTQYF.

This chain links TRBV15 with TRBJ2-5; the D is unclear. V was pared by 0 bases and J by 4 bases, with 6 bases between. CDR3 length: 13 residues. Per germline, CDR1 LNHNV and CDR2 YYDKDF (reference sequence). The CDR3 spells CATSRDHRETQYF. CDR3 DNA: TGTGCCACCAGCAGAGATCACAGAGAGACCCAGTACTTC.

This sequence joins TRBV4-3 and TRBJ1-4; D is undetermined. The CDR3 totals 14 residues. With 0 bases removed from V and 6 bases from J, the gap between germline ends came to 8 bases. Germline V gene sequence: CDR1 LGHNA, CDR2 YSLEER. The CDR3 loop is CASSQDSADEKLFF. DNA for the CDR3: TGCGCCAGCAGCCAAGATTCGGCAGATGAAAAACTGTTTTTT.

The V and J genes are TRBV6-1 and TRBJ2-1, with D perhaps TRBD2 (6 bases). CDR3 size: 13 residues. With 6 bases removed from V and 7 bases from J, the gap between germline ends came to 13 bases. The germline gives CDR1 MNHNS, CDR2 SASEGT. CDR3 region: CASRVPGANEQFF. CDR3 bases: TGTGCCAGCAGGGTCCCGGGAGCAAATGAGCAGTTCTTC.

The gene calls are TRBV7-2 and TRBJ2-7; 10 bases agree with TRBD2. The CDR3 runs 14 residues. J lost 3 bases, V lost 5 bases, and 4 bases had no gene match. CDR1 SGHTA and CDR2 FQGNSA come from the germline V gene. In DNA form, the CDR3 reads TGTGCCAGCAGCCCCCGACTAGCGGGCTACGAGCAGTACTTC. Amino acid sequence: CASSPRLAGYEQYF.

The chain has TRBV11-2 and TRBJ1-2; TRBD1 matches at 9 bases. The V gene end was trimmed by 5 bases and the J gene end by 8 bases; junction bases not matched to a gene: 9. CDR1 SGHAT and CDR2 FQNNGV come from the germline V gene. CDR3 size: 14 residues. The CDR3 here is CASSHYRGQGGYTF. Here the CDR3 DNA reads TGTGCCAGCAGCCACTACAGGGGGCAAGGGGGCTACACCTTC.

The chain couples TRBV7-9 to TRBJ2-5; TRBD1 matches 7 bases. V dropped 4 bases and J dropped 0; count of bases not matched to a gene: 8. Germline values: CDR1 SEHNR, CDR2 FQNEAQ (reference sequence). This CDR3 comprises 16 residues. CDR3: CASSSSRGSYQETQYF. The CDR3 nucleotides are TGTGCCAGCAGCTCATCCAGGGGGTCCTACCAAGAGACCCAGTACTTC.